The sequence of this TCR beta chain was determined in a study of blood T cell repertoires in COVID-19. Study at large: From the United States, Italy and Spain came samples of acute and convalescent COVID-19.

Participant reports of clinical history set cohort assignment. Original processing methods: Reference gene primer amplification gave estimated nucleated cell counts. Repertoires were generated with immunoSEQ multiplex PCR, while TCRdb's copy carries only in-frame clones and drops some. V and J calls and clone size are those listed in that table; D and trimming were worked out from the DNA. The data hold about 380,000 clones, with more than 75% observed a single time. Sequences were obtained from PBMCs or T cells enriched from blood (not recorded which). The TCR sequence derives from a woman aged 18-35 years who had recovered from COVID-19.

CDR3 in DNA: TGTGCCAGCAGTTCCCGCAGTCAGAATCAGCCCCAGCATTTT. Translation gives CASSSRSQNQPQHF. The genes are TRBV6-2 or TRBV6-3 and TRBJ1-5; D gene ambiguous. V was clipped by 4 bases and J by 4 bases, with 11 bases between them. Germline-derived CDR1 and CDR2 are MNHEY and SVGEGT. The CDR3 is made up of 14 amino acids.